Listed here are 15 T cell receptor beta chains from one sample, sequenced in a study of spatial heterogeneity in lung cancer. The time point here: sample taken at primary tumor resection. Unsorted whole RNA of tumor, nontumor lung or frozen PBMC was sequenced. TCRdb reanalysed the 5' RACE reads using MiXCR and keeps one entry per CDR3 protein. The sample shows roughly 6,900 distinct CDR3 sequences, roughly 5.7% of them seen only once. The sequencing used normal lung tissue next to the tumor, collected at surgery. These receptors were obtained from a female donor with early-stage non-small cell lung cancer.

By share, this clonotype ranks as medium-sized (0.01 to 0.1%). Being off target in a library aimed at alpha chains, this beta chain has a size of little meaning. The chain recombines TRBV11-2 with TRBJ2-5; D may be TRBD2 (5 bases). The germline V gene has CDR1 SGHAT and CDR2 FQNNGV. CDR3 length: 14 amino acids. Trimming took 0 bases from V and 7 from J, leaving 12 bases between them. The CDR3 region is CASSLDWPRGTQYF. The CDR3 region has the DNA TGTGCCAGCAGCTTAGACTGGCCACGGGGGACCCAGTACTTC.

In its sample, this clonotype was seen many times. For a library built for alpha chains, this beta chain is a stray read; little rests on its size. This chain joins TRBV7-9 and TRBJ2-3; 9 nucleotides line up with TRBD1. The CDR3 runs 16 residues. Trimming removed 5 bases from V and 1 base from J; junction bases left unmatched: 7. Looked up from germline, CDR1 is SEHNR and CDR2 is FQNEAQ (reference sequence). The CDR3 protein is CASSTARTGGTDTQYF. The CDR3 DNA reads as TGTGCCAGCAGCACTGCGAGGACAGGGGGCACAGATACGCAGTATTTT.

Worth noting for this clonotype: This beta chain is off target for a library built for alpha chains, so its abundance means little. The chain couples TRBV29-1 to TRBJ2-5; the D is unclear. This CDR3 is 11 amino acids long. Deletions cut 3 bases from V and 5 bases from J, with 7 bases between. Germline V gives CDR1 SQVTM, CDR2 ANQGSEA. The CDR3 spells CSVEVRETQYF. DNA for the CDR3: TGCAGCGTTGAGGTCCGGGAGACCCAGTACTTC.

This clonotype has more than one count but fewer than ten. This beta chain lies outside the target of a library built for alpha chains; its clone size means little. The J gene is TRBJ2-1, the V gene TRBV6-6; 11 bases are a match to TRBD2. V lost 6 bases to trimming and J lost 7 bases; unmatched junction nucleotides: 11. The CDR3 sequence is 16 residues long. Germline loops: CDR1 MNHNY, CDR2 SVGAGI (reference sequence). Here the CDR3 reads CASSSTTSGSGNEQFF. The CDR3 nucleotides read TGTGCCAGCAGCTCTACTACTAGCGGGAGTGGGAATGAGCAGTTCTTC.

Judged by abundance, this clonotype is medium-sized. Little can be read into the size of this beta chain, an off-target read in a library designed for alpha chains. J is TRBJ1-6 and V is TRBV10-1; no clear D gene. The CDR3 runs to 13 residues. Trimming pared 4 bases from V and 8 bases from J, leaving 9 bases between. CDR1 and CDR2 from the germline V gene are WNHNN and SYGVQD (reference sequence). The CDR3 sequence: CASSAGNDSPLHF. The CDR3 nucleotides are TGCGCCAGCAGTGCGGGGAACGATTCACCCCTCCACTTT.

This clonotype is deemed medium-sized. This beta chain is a stray sequence in a library constructed for alpha chains; its clone size is not meaningful. The chain joins TRBV9 to TRBJ2-3; the match to TRBD2 covers 10 bases. V gave up 1 base and J gave up 4 bases; unmatched junction bases: 6. The CDR3 totals 16 residues. Per the germline V gene, CDR1 is SGDLS and CDR2 is YYNGEE. Here the CDR3 DNA reads TGTGCCAGCAGCGTAACCCCTAGCGGGAGTTCAGATACGCAGTATTTT. Amino acid sequence: CASSVTPSGSSDTQYF.

This clonotype qualifies as medium-sized. Since it is a stray read in a library aimed at alpha chains, this beta chain has a size that is not meaningful. J is TRBJ2-5 and V is TRBV27; 10 nucleotides agree with TRBD2. Losses at the gene ends were 4 bases for V and 5 bases for J; bases not matched to a gene: 4. The CDR3 spans 14 residues. In germline, CDR1 is MNHEY, CDR2 SMNVEV (reference sequence). CDR3 nucleotide sequence: TGTGCCAGCAGTTCGCTAGCGGGAGAGGAGACCCAGTACTTC. Translated: CASSSLAGEETQYF.

This clonotype ranks as medium-sized (0.01 to 0.1%). Because this beta chain is a stray read in a library intended to capture alpha chains, its abundance should not be given much weight. The V gene is TRBV29-1, the J gene TRBJ2-6; no clear D gene. V was cut by 4 bases and J by 4 bases, with 11 bases left in between. Germline V gene lookup returns CDR1 SQVTM and CDR2 ANQGSEA. The CDR3 is made up of 14 amino acids. The CDR3 loop is CSVGTRSGANVLTF. CDR3 bases: TGCAGCGTTGGCACTCGTTCGGGGGCCAACGTCCTGACTTTC.

As to this clonotype: A library made for alpha chains picked up this beta chain off target, so its size means little. The chain is built from TRBV20-1 and TRBJ2-5; TRBD2 matches 8 bases. Trimming cost V 0 bases and J 1 base; bases outside gene matches: 13. This CDR3 is 18 amino acids long. Germline V gives CDR1 DFQATT, CDR2 SNEGSKA (reference sequence). The CDR3 DNA reads as TGCAGTGCTAGAGATCCCTTGACGGCTAGCGGGTTCCAAGAGACCCAGTACTTC. It is translated as CSARDPLTASGFQETQYF.

Concerning this clonotype: This beta chain is a stray sequence in a library constructed for alpha chains; its clone size is not meaningful. The J gene is TRBJ2-1, the V gene TRBV5-1; TRBD2 matches at 14 bases. CDR3 size: 16 residues. Germline V gene lookup returns CDR1 SGHRS and CDR2 YFSETQ. The J segment lost 6 bases and the V segment lost 4 bases, leaving 6 bases of the junction unmatched. The DNA for the CDR3 is TGCGCCAGCAGCATTGGGACTAGCGGGAGTTCCAATGAGCAGTTCTTC. As protein: CASSIGTSGSSNEQFF.

This clonotype was found a few times. A library prepared for alpha chains yielded this beta chain as an off-target read; its size is of little meaning. The chain combines TRBV12-3 or TRBV12-4 with TRBJ2-3; TRBD2 agrees at 8 bases. After removal of 3 bases from V and 4 bases from J, the junction contained 3 bases not matched to a gene. This CDR3 region has 14 residues. CDR3 residues: CASSFAGGSDTQYF. The CDR3 DNA reads TGTGCCAGCAGTTTTGCGGGAGGATCAGATACGCAGTATTTT.

This clonotype was seen ten or more times. Within a library made for alpha chains, this beta chain is off target, and its count is uninformative. The V call is TRBV9, the J call TRBJ2-3; D might be TRBD2 (6 bases). The germline CDR1 and CDR2 sequences are SGDLS and YYNGEE. With 4 bases removed from V and 1 base from J, the gap between germline ends came to 16 bases. The length of the CDR3 is 16 residues. CDR3 nucleotide sequence: TGTGCCAGCAGCTCCGGACTGGGGGGAGGCACAGATACGCAGTATTTT. Translated: CASSSGLGGGTDTQYF.

As regards this clonotype: This beta chain slipped into a library made for alpha chains as a stray read, so its size is not meaningful. The rearrangement links TRBV5-1 to TRBJ2-7; the D call may be TRBD1 or TRBD2 (6 bases each). CDR3 length: 16 residues. Germline assignment: CDR1 SGHRS and CDR2 YFSETQ. V dropped 0 bases and J dropped 2 bases, with 15 bases sitting between them. DNA for the CDR3: TGCGCCAGCAGCTTGGAGGGGGGCAGCCAGCCCTACGAGCAGTACTTC. It encodes CASSLEGGSQPYEQYF.

This clonotype counts as medium-sized. As an off-target read in a library built for alpha chains, this beta chain has a frequency of little significance. The V call is TRBV7-2, the J call TRBJ2-1; no clear D. CDR3 length: 15 amino acids. Trimming cost V 0 bases and J 5 bases, with 11 bases left between them. Germline CDR1 is SGHTA and CDR2 is FQGNSA. Here the CDR3 DNA reads TGTGCCAGCAGCTTAGCCCCCCTAACGGACAATGAGCAGTTCTTC. Protein product: CASSLAPLTDNEQFF.

This clonotype is medium-sized in the sample. This beta chain was picked up by a library intended for alpha chains and is off target, so its count carries little meaning. The chain couples TRBV4-2 to TRBJ1-4; possible D gene TRBD1, 5 bases. Trimming removed 1 base from V and 8 bases from J, with 11 bases in between. CDR1 LGHNA and CDR2 YNFKEQ come from the germline V gene. This CDR3 has 14 residues. The CDR3 region has the DNA TGTGCCAGCAGCCAAGGCCAGGGAGGGGAAAAACTGTTTTTT. Protein: CASSQGQGGEKLFF.